The 8 T cell receptor beta chains in this list originate from one sample, sequenced in a study of blood T cell repertoires in COVID-19. Assay: immunoSEQ multiplex PCR; the TCRdb copy retains only in-frame clones and omits some. The sample lists 220,000 or so clones, 80% to 85% occurring once. The sample comprised peripheral blood. All receptors derive from a woman between 25 and 40 years old who had recovered from COVID-19.

Comment on this clone: The same CDR3 can be traced to other DNA sequences in this sample. V and J are TRBV28 and TRBJ1-6; 7 positions match TRBD1. The CDR3 is 15 amino acids. Germline loops: CDR1 MDHEN, CDR2 SYDVKM. J lost 7 bases, V lost 5 bases, and 8 bases had no gene match. CDR3 DNA sequence: TGTGCCAGCAGTCTCGTCGACAGGGACAATTCACCCCTCCACTTT. Translation gives CASSLVDRDNSPLHF. Full variable domain (remainder filled in from reference TRBV28 and TRBJ1-6): DVKVTQSSRYLVKRTGEKVFLECVQDMDHENMFWYRQDPGLGLRLIYFSYDVKMKEKGDIPEGYSVSREKKERFSLILESASTNQTSMYLCASSLVDRDNSPLHFGNGTRLTVT.

This chain links TRBV6-5 with TRBJ2-7; maybe TRBD1 (8 bases). Germline values: CDR1 MNHEY, CDR2 SVGAGI. V lost 5 bases and J 4 bases, leaving 18 bases between the germline ends. The CDR3 is 15 amino acids. CDR3 loop: CASSRQGRGRYEQYF. CDR3 nucleotides: TGTGCCAGCAGTCGACAGGGGAGGGGACGATACGAGCAGTACTTC.

The V call is TRBV11-3, the J call TRBJ2-3; 8 bases align to TRBD1. CDR1 is SGHNT, CDR2 YENEEA, per germline. Trimming took 1 base from V and 2 from J; bases not matched to a gene: 2. There are 15 residues in the CDR3. The CDR3 loop is CASSLGTGPTDTQYF. The CDR3 region has the DNA TGTGCCAGCAGCTTAGGGACAGGGCCCACAGATACGCAGTATTTT.

The chain joins TRBV6-5 to TRBJ2-7, with D possibly matching TRBD1 (5 bases). Trimming took 0 bases from V and 6 from J, leaving 9 bases between them. CDR3 length: 13 residues. Germline V lookup: CDR1 MNHEY, CDR2 SVGAGI. Written as DNA, the CDR3 is TGTGCCAGCAGTTACTCGCAGGGTACCGAGCAGTACTTC. This sequence encodes CASSYSQGTEQYF.

The chain is built from TRBV18 and TRBJ2-7, with 8 bases that match TRBD1. Germline loops: CDR1 KGHSH, CDR2 LQKENI. This CDR3 is built from 15 residues. Trimming took 4 bases from V and 5 from J; bases not matched to a gene: 10. The CDR3 reads CASSRGQGPLDEQYF. For the CDR3, the DNA is TGTGCCAGCTCACGTGGACAGGGACCTTTGGACGAGCAGTACTTC.

This chain connects TRBV9 to TRBJ2-5; 11 positions agree with TRBD2. This CDR3 is 15 amino acids long. The V and J ends lost 4 bases and 2 bases, in that order; junction bases with no gene match: 4. Germline CDR1 is SGDLS and CDR2 is YYNGEE. DNA for the CDR3: TGTGCCAGCAGCCCCTGGACTAGCGGGCAAGAGACCCAGTACTTC. Protein sequence: CASSPWTSGQETQYF.

This rearrangement joins TRBV6-1 to TRBJ2-7; D gene uncertain. Trimming removed 3 bases from V and 7 bases from J, with 16 bases in between. Germline values: CDR1 MNHNS, CDR2 SASEGT. This CDR3 contains 14 residues. The CDR3 region has the DNA TGTGCCAGCAGTGACAGTGGGCCCGTTGGGGAGCAGTACTTC. Amino acids: CASSDSGPVGEQYF.

The rearrangement uses TRBV3-1 (or the pseudogene TRBV3-2) and TRBJ2-3; 10 bases align to TRBD2. Trimming removed 1 base from V and 6 bases from J; junction bases left unmatched: 4. CDR1 is LGHDT and CDR2 is YNNKEL in the germline V gene (reference sequence). There are 15 residues in the CDR3. The DNA of the CDR3 is TGTGCCAGCAGCCAAGTAGCGGGAGGCGGGGATACGCAGTATTTT. Translation gives CASSQVAGGGDTQYF.